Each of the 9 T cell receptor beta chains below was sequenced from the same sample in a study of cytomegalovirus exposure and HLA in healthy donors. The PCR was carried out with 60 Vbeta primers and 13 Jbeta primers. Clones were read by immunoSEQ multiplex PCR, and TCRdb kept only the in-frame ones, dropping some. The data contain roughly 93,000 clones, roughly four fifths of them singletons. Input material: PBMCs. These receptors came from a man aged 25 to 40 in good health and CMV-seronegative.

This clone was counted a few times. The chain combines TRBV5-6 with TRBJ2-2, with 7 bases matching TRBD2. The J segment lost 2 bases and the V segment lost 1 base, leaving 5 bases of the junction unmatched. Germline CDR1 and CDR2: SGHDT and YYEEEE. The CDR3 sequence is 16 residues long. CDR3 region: CASSLWAGDNTGELFF. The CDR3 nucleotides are TGTGCCAGCAGCTTGTGGGCGGGAGATAACACCGGGGAGCTGTTTTTT.

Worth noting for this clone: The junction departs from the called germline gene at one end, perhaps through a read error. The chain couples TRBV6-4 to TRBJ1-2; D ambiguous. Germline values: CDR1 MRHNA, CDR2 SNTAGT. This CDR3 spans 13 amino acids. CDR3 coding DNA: TGTGCCAGCAGTGAAGGTGTGAAAACAGAACGAGCCTTC. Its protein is CASSEGVKTERAF.

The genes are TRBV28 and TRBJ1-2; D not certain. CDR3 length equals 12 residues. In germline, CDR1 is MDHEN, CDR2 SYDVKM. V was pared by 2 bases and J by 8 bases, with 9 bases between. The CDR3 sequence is CASSLRGMGYTF. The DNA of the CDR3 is TGTGCCAGCAGTTTACGAGGGATGGGCTACACCTTC.

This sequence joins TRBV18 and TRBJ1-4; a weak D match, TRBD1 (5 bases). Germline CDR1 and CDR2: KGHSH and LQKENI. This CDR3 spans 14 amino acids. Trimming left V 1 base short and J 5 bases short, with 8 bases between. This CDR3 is CASSPQGKNEKLFF. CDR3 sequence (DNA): TGTGCCAGCTCACCACAGGGGAAGAATGAAAAACTGTTTTTT.

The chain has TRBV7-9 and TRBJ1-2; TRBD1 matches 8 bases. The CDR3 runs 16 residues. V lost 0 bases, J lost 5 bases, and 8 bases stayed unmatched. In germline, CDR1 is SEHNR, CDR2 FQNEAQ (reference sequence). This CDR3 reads CASSLAPAGGRYGYTF. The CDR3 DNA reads TGTGCCAGCAGCTTAGCGCCCGCAGGGGGCAGGTATGGCTACACCTTC.

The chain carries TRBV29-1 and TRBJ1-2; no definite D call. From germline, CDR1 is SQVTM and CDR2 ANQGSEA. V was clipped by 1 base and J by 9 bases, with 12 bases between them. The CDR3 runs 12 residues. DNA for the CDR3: TGCAGCGTTGAAGTCCTGGCGGGAAGCTACACCTTC. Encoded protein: CSVEVLAGSYTF.

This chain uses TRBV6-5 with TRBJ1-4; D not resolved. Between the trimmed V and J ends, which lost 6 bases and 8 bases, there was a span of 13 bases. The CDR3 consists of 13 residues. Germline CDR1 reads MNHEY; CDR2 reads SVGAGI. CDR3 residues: CASRSRVFEKLFF. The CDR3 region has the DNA TGTGCCAGCAGAAGCCGGGTTTTCGAAAAACTGTTTTTT.

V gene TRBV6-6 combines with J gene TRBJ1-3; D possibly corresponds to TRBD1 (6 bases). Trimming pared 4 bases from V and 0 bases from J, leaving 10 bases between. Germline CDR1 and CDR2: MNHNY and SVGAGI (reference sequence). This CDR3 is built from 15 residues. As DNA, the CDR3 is TGTGCCAGCAGTTTTGACAGGCGCTCTGGAAACACCATATATTTT. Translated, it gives CASSFDRRSGNTIYF.

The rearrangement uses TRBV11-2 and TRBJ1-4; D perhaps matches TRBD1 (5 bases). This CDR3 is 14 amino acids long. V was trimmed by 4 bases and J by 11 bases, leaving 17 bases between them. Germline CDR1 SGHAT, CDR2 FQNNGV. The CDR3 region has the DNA TGTGCCAGCAGCTCCGGGTCGGGCCGGGGGAAACTGTTTTTT. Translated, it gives CASSSGSGRGKLFF.